The rows below give T cell receptor beta chains drawn from one sample of a study of identical twins. MiXCR, run by TCRdb on the 5' RACE reads, gives a single entry per CDR3 protein. The sample contains around 490,000 distinct CDR3 sequences, around 15% of which appear only once. This sample was also put to use in a study of yellow fever vaccine responses in identical twins.

The sequenced sample consisted of CD4+ T cells sorted from blood. Receptor source: a young woman in good health. The CDR3 runs from the conserved cysteine through the conserved F or W. The D gene is left open where the match is weak. Expanded clones are given a class, and other clones once, few, many or no size at all.

TRBV7-2	TRBJ2-3	-	-	CASSSLPTFTSTDTQYF	TGTGCCAGCAGCTCACTACCGACATTTACTAGCACAGATACGCAGTATTTT
TRBV2	TRBJ2-7	-	few	CASKLRGATYEQYF	TGTGCCAGTAAGCTACGGGGGGCTACCTACGAGCAGTACTTC
TRBV9	TRBJ2-7	-	-	CASSVGLGGEQYF	TGTGCCAGCAGCGTAGGCTTAGGGGGCGAGCAGTACTTC
TRBV20-1	TRBJ2-7	TRBD1	few	CSAFTGGQSEQYF	TGCAGTGCTTTTACAGGGGGACAAAGCGAGCAGTACTTC
TRBV27	TRBJ1-2	-	few	CASSLSGGAGYTF	TGTGCCAGCAGTTTATCGGGAGGGGCTGGCTACACCTTC
TRBV12-3/TRBV12-4	TRBJ1-1	-	-	CASSSAMRAFF	TGTGCCAGCAGTTCCGCGATGCGGGCTTTCTTT
TRBV11-2	TRBJ2-7	-	-	CASSLVARPRPYEQYF	TGTGCCAGCAGCTTAGTGGCTAGACCGCGCCCCTACGAGCAGTACTTC
TRBV29-1	TRBJ1-1	-	few	CSVDPRATEAFF	TGCAGCGTAGACCCTCGCGCGACTGAAGCTTTCTTT
TRBV2	TRBJ2-7	TRBD1	-	CASSWGQAGDEQYF	TGTGCCAGCAGCTGGGGACAGGCTGGGGACGAGCAGTACTTC
TRBV24-1	TRBJ2-3	-	-	CATRGRGSTDTQYF	TGTGCCACCAGGGGACGGGGAAGCACAGATACGCAGTATTTT
TRBV11-2	TRBJ2-1	TRBD2	-	CASSPMTSGGYEQFF	TGTGCCAGCAGCCCAATGACTAGCGGGGGTTATGAGCAGTTCTTC
TRBV5-1	TRBJ2-5	TRBD2	few	CASSLRLAGGGETQYF	TGCGCCAGCAGCTTGCGTTTAGCGGGAGGCGGAGAGACCCAGTACTTC
TRBV20-1	TRBJ1-2	-	few	CSAVDPAANYGYTF	TGCAGTGCTGTCGACCCCGCAGCTAACTATGGCTACACCTTC
TRBV12-3/TRBV12-4	TRBJ2-3	-	-	CASTTAQGTDTQYF	TGTGCCAGCACCACCGCTCAGGGCACAGATACGCAGTATTTT
TRBV20-1	TRBJ1-5	TRBD1	few	CSANPTGGNQPQHF	TGCAGTGCAAACCCGACAGGGGGCAATCAGCCCCAGCATTTT
TRBV29-1	TRBJ2-1	-	-	CSGIRGFEQFF	TGCAGTGGAATAAGGGGTTTTGAGCAGTTCTTC
TRBV5-1	TRBJ1-1	TRBD1	few	CASQGAGDTEAFF	TGCGCCAGCCAGGGGGCGGGGGACACTGAAGCTTTCTTT
TRBV24-1	TRBJ2-7	-	few	CATLEGREQYF	TGCGCAACTCTCGAGGGTCGCGAGCAGTACTTC
TRBV5-1	TRBJ1-1	TRBD1	few	CASSLVGRGREDTEAFF	TGCGCCAGCAGCTTGGTAGGCAGGGGGCGCGAGGACACTGAAGCTTTCTTT
TRBV19	TRBJ2-1	TRBD2	few	CASNPRGTSGGFSSYNEQFF	TGTGCCAGTAACCCACGGGGGACTAGCGGGGGGTTCAGCTCCTACAATGAGCAGTTCTTC
TRBV7-2	TRBJ1-2	TRBD1	few	CASSLESGTAYGYTF	TGTGCCAGCAGCTTAGAATCCGGGACAGCGTATGGCTACACCTTC
TRBV7-8	TRBJ1-1	-	few	CASSPKGEAFF	TGTGCCAGCAGCCCGAAAGGAGAAGCTTTCTTT
TRBV20-1	TRBJ1-1	-	many	CSARPVNTEAFF	TGCAGTGCTAGACCCGTGAACACTGAAGCTTTCTTT
TRBV12-3/TRBV12-4	TRBJ2-6	-	-	CASSSRPRGRSGANVLTF	TGTGCCAGCAGTTCTCGCCCCAGGGGCAGATCTGGGGCCAACGTCCTGACTTTC
TRBV7-2	TRBJ2-1	TRBD1	-	CASSSGQGILDEQFF	TGTGCCAGCAGCTCGGGACAGGGGATTTTGGATGAGCAGTTCTTC
TRBV7-2	TRBJ2-1	-	few	CASSLGGGTLYNEQFF	TGTGCCAGCAGTCTTGGAGGGGGGACTCTTTACAATGAGCAGTTCTTC
TRBV5-1	TRBJ2-2	-	-	CASSLRGTENTGELFF	TGCGCCAGCAGCTTGAGGGGGACGGAGAACACCGGGGAGCTGTTTTTT
TRBV7-9	TRBJ2-1	TRBD2	-	CASSLGLATSYNEQFF	TGTGCCAGCAGCCTTGGACTAGCGACCAGCTACAATGAGCAGTTCTTC